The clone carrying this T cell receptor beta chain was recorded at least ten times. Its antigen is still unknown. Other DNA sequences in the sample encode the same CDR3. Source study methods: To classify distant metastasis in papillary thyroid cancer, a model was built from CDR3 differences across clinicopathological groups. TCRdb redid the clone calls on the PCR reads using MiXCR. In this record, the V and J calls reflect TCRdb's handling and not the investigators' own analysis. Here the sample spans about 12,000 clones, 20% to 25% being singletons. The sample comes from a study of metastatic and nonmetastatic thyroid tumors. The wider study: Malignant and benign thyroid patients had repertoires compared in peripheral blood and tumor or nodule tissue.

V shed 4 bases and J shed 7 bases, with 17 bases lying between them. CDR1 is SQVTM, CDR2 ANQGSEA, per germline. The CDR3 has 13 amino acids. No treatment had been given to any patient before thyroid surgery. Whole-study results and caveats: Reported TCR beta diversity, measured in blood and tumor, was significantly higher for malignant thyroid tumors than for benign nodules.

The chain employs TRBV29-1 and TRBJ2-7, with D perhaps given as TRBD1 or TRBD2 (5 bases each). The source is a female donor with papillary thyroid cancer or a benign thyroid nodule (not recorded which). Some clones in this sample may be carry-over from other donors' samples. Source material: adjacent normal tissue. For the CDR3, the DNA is TGCAGCGTTGGTGAGAGGCTTTGGGGGGAGCAGTACTTC. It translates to CSVGERLWGEQYF.